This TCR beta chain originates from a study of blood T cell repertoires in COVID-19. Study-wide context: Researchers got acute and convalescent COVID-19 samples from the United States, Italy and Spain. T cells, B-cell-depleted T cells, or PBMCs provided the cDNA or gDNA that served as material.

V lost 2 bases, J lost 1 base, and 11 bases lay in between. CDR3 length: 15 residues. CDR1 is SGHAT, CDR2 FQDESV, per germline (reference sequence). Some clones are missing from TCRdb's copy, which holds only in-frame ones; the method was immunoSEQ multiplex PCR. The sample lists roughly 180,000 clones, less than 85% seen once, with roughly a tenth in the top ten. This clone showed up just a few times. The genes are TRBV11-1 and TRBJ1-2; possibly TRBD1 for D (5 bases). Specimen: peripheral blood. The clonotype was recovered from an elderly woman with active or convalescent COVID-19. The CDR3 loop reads CASSLSAGLNYGYTF. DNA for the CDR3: TGTGCCAGCAGCTTATCAGCAGGGCTTAACTATGGCTACACCTTC.